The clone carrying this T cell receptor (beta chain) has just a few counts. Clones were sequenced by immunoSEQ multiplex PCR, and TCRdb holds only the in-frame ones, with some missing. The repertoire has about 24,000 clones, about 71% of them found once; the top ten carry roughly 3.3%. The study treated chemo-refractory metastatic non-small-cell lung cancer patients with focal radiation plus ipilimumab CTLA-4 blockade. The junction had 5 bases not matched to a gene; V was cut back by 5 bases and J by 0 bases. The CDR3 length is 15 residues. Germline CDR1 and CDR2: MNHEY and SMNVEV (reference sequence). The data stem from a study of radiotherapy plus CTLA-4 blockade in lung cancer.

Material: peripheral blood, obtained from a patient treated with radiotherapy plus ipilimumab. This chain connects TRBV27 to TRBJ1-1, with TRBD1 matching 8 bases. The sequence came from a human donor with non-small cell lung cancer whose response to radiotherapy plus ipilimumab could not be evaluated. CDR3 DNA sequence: TGTGCCAGCAGTCCGAGGACAGGGATGAACACTGAAGCTTTCTTT. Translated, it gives CASSPRTGMNTEAFF.